These 15 T cell receptor beta chains share one sample of origin, sequenced in a study of blood T cell repertoires in COVID-19. Only in-frame clones appear in the TCRdb table, and some are missing; sequencing was by immunoSEQ multiplex PCR. The top ten clones hold 32% of a sample with 100,000 or so clones, 80% to 90% of them seen once. Specimen: peripheral blood. The receptors stem from a woman aged 80 or older with acute or convalescent COVID-19.

This rearrangement joins TRBV30 to TRBJ1-2; D unclear. The CDR3 runs to 11 residues. CDR1 and CDR2 (germline): GTSNPN, SVGIG (reference sequence). Trimming took 7 bases from V and 2 from J, leaving 8 bases between them. CDR3 sequence: CAFSGNYGYTF. DNA of the CDR3: TGTGCCTTTTCGGGGAACTATGGCTACACCTTC.

The CDR3 DNA is TGTGCCAGCAGCTGGAGCGCTAGCGGGAGGAATTCACAGTTCTTC. Its protein product is CASSWSASGRNSQFF. This chain links TRBV5-8 with TRBJ2-1; 11 positions match TRBD2. The CDR3 spans 15 residues. Germline CDR1 reads SGHTS; CDR2 reads YDEGEE. V gave up 3 bases and J gave up 13 bases; unmatched junction bases: 12.

The genes are TRBV6-5 and TRBJ1-5; possible D gene TRBD1, 6 bases. The V and J ends lost 5 bases and 4 bases respectively, with 12 bases between them. The CDR3 extends over 14 amino acids. The germline gives CDR1 MNHEY, CDR2 SVGAGI. CDR3 region: CASSRLTGNQPQHF. CDR3 nucleotide sequence: TGTGCCAGCAGTCGTCTGACAGGTAATCAGCCCCAGCATTTT.

J is TRBJ2-7 and V is TRBV21-1; the table's D call of TRBD1 was not tested on the DNA. TRBV21-1 is marked as a pseudogene. This CDR3 comprises 16 residues. CDR3 residues: CASSKWRDRGFDEQYF. CDR3 DNA sequence: TGTGCCAGCAGCAAATGGCGGGACAGGGGTTTCGACGAGCAGTACTTC.

This chain's CDR3 is CASSFGQWAEQYF. CDR3 sequence (DNA): TGTGCCAGCAGTTTCGGACAGTGGGCCGAGCAGTACTTC. The chain combines TRBV25-1 with TRBJ2-7; possible D gene TRBD1, 6 bases. The CDR3 is 13 amino acids. Per the germline V gene, CDR1 is MGHDK and CDR2 is SYGVNS. Trimming cost V 5 bases and J 6 bases, with 14 bases left between them.

The genes are TRBV4-2 and TRBJ2-1; 7 bases are shared with TRBD2. The CDR3 is made up of 19 amino acids. J gave up 0 bases and V 0 bases, and 11 bases lay outside the gene matches. Germline V gene sequence: CDR1 LGHNA, CDR2 YNFKEQ. The CDR3 nucleotides are TGTGCCAGCAGCCAAGATCAAATAGCGGGCCTGACCTCCTACAATGAGCAGTTCTTC. Its protein is CASSQDQIAGLTSYNEQFF.

The V gene is TRBV18, the J gene TRBJ1-2; D is unclear. This CDR3 has 12 amino acids. Germline V gene sequence: CDR1 KGHSH, CDR2 LQKENI. The ends were cut back, 8 bases at V and 5 bases at J, with 12 bases in the middle. The CDR3 nucleotides are TGTGCCAGCGGTCGAGCGGGTTATGGCTACACCTTC. It encodes CASGRAGYGYTF.

This sequence joins TRBV5-1 and TRBJ2-6; D is unresolved. This CDR3 region has 16 residues. Trimming stripped 3 bases from V and 2 bases from J, with 12 bases between. Germline lookup yields CDR1 SGHRS and CDR2 YFSETQ. The CDR3 loop reads CASSSSSVTGANVLTF. The CDR3 region has the DNA TGCGCCAGCAGCTCTTCCTCGGTAACTGGGGCCAACGTCCTGACTTTC.

This sequence joins TRBV19 and TRBJ1-1; no clear D. Trimming shortened V by 3 bases and J by 7 bases, and 12 bases separated the two germline ends. Per germline, CDR1 LNHDA and CDR2 SQIVND (reference sequence). CDR3 length equals 13 residues. CDR3 bases: TGTGCCAGTAGTATTACAGTAGGAGGTGAAGCTTTCTTT. Residues: CASSITVGGEAFF. Together with reference TRBV19 and TRBJ1-1, the CDR3 gives the full variable domain: DGGITQSPKYLFRKEGQNVTLSCEQNLNHDAMYWYRQDPGQGLRLIYYSQIVNDFQKGDIAEGYSVSREKKESFPLTVTSAQKNPTAFYLCASSITVGGEAFFGQGTRLTVV.

The gene calls are TRBV20-1 and TRBJ2-5, with D possibly matching TRBD1 (6 bases). The V end lost 1 base, the J end lost 13 bases, and 13 bases lay between the germline ends. The germline CDR1 and CDR2 sequences are DFQATT and SNEGSKA (reference sequence). The CDR3 contains 11 residues. The CDR3: CSARALGTSYF. The CDR3 coding sequence is TGCAGTGCTAGAGCCCTCGGGACATCGTACTTC.

The J gene is TRBJ2-5, the V gene TRBV10-3, with D unresolved. The CDR3 covers 13 residues. CDR1 ENHRY and CDR2 SYGVKD come from the germline V gene. The V gene lost 0 bases and the J gene lost 5 bases, with 7 bases spanning the gap. In DNA, the CDR3 is TGTGCCATCAGTGAGTCAATCAGGGAGACCCAGTACTTC. Its protein is CAISESIRETQYF.

The J gene is TRBJ1-3, the V gene TRBV7-9, with TRBD1 as a possible D gene (5 bases). The CDR3 consists of 11 residues. V gave up 5 bases and J gave up 15 bases, with 14 bases separating them. Germline-derived CDR1 and CDR2 are SEHNR and FQNEAQ (reference sequence). The CDR3: CASSLDRHEYF. CDR3 in DNA: TGTGCCAGCAGCCTTGACAGACATGAATATTTT.

In its sample, this clone was seen once. The chain uses TRBV4-1 and TRBJ2-3; 9 bases fit TRBD2. Unmatched junction bases numbered 4, after V lost 1 base and J lost 2 bases. Germline V gene sequence: CDR1 MGHRA, CDR2 YSYEKL. The CDR3 has 16 amino acids. CDR3 nucleotide sequence: TGCGCCAGCAGCCAAGGAAGCGGGGGGTACACAGATACGCAGTATTTT. Amino acids: CASSQGSGGYTDTQYF.

This chain links TRBV30 with TRBJ1-5; tentatively, D is TRBD1 (6 bases). The V gene's germline CDR1 is GTSNPN and CDR2 SVGIG (reference sequence). V gave up 5 bases and J gave up 6 bases, with 11 bases separating them. CDR3 size: 12 residues. CDR3 sequence: CAWGGGGQPQHF. The CDR3 DNA follows: TGTGCCTGGGGGGGAGGGGGTCAGCCCCAGCATTTT.

The genes are TRBV19 and TRBJ2-6; maybe TRBD1 (5 bases). The CDR3 loop spans 15 amino acids. Germline loops: CDR1 LNHDA, CDR2 SQIVND (reference sequence). V gave up 5 bases and J gave up 2 bases, with 10 bases separating them. The CDR3 protein is CASSQGLAGANVLTF. For the CDR3, the DNA is TGTGCCAGTAGTCAGGGTCTGGCTGGGGCCAACGTCCTGACTTTC.